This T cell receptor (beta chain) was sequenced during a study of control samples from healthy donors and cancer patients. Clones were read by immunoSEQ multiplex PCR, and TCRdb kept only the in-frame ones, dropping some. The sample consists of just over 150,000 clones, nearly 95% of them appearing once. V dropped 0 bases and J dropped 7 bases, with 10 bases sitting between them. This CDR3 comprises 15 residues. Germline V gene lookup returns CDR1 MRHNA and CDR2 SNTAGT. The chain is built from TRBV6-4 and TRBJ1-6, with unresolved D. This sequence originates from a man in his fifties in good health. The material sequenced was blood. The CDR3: CASSDSIGGNSPLHF. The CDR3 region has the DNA TGTGCCAGCAGTGACTCGATTGGAGGGAATTCACCCCTCCACTTT.